The clone carrying this T cell receptor (beta chain) was seen only a few times. Antigen: not known. The sample is drawn from a study of T cell repertoires in aging, cancer and after chemotherapy. About the research overall: Repeat sampling of healthy donors over several months to years showed clear clonal overlap. General observations from the study: Rebound thymic output was suggested by rising median generation probability during chemotherapy in each cancer cohort. The repertoire data cannot show anything about immunological memory following chemotherapy. Compared with age-matched healthy donors, untreated hematological or solid cancer patients showed higher blood TCR clonality.

The CDR3 spans 15 residues. The V gene lost 4 bases and the J gene lost 1 base, with 16 bases spanning the gap. Germline V gene lookup returns CDR1 DFQATT and CDR2 SNEGSKA (reference sequence). Rearranged V-D-J TRB sequences were amplified with a mixed TRB-A/B primer pool. MiXCR, run by TCRdb on the multiplex PCR reads, gives a single entry per CDR3 protein. The profile shows 13,000 or so distinct CDR3 sequences, around 23% of them singletons. Amplification of TCR beta used genomic DNA extracted from peripheral blood. The receptor was derived from a human donor in good health. V is TRBV20-1 and J is TRBJ1-1; D unresolved. Input material: blood. The CDR3 nucleotides read TGCAGTGCTACAACCACTCGAGGATGGAACACTGAAGCTTTCTTT. Protein product: CSATTTRGWNTEAFF.